Below, 28 T cell receptor beta chains from the same sample are listed, as sequenced in a study of post-analysis software for immune sequencing data. Unique-molecular-identifier-tagged TCR beta cDNA libraries were used. TCRdb recomputed calls from the PCR reads with MiXCR, one row per CDR3 protein. The sample holds 820,000 or so distinct CDR3 sequences, about 50% seen once. These TCRs' antigens remain unknown. Overall study results and limits: Included in a set of four or five TRBV segments more frequent in patients than controls were TRBV5-6, TRBV5-1 and TRBV20-1.

The sample comprised blood. These receptors originate from a girl aged 10-17 years with multiple sclerosis.

The chain joins TRBV29-1 to TRBJ2-5; 12 positions agree with TRBD2. Trimming took 4 bases from V and 10 from J; bases not matched to a gene: 4. Germline loops: CDR1 SQVTM, CDR2 ANQGSEA. The CDR3 loop spans 12 amino acids. The CDR3 DNA reads as TGCAGCGTTGGACTAGCGGGAGCCCACCAGTACTTC. It is translated as CSVGLAGAHQYF. Filled out from reference TRBV29-1 and TRBJ2-5, the complete variable domain reads SAVISQKPSRDICQRGTSLTIQCQVDSQVTMMFWYRQQPGQSLTLIATANQGSEATYESGFVIDKFPISRPNLTFSTLTVSNMSPEDSSIYLCSVGLAGAHQYFGPGTRLLVL.

On this clonotype itself: A junction end diverges from the germline sequence, so it may reflect a read error. The chain employs TRBV20-1 and TRBJ2-1; D remains ambiguous. The CDR3 is 15 amino acids. CDR1 and CDR2 (germline): DFQATT, SNEGSKA (reference sequence). Here the CDR3 DNA reads TGCAGTGCTAGAGATCCTAGGCGGTCCTCCAATGAGCAGTTCTTC. Protein sequence: CSARDPRRSSNEQFF.

The J gene is TRBJ2-4, the V gene TRBV12-3 or TRBV12-4; the match to TRBD1 covers 10 bases. Unmatched junction bases numbered 9, after V lost 6 bases and J lost 7 bases. The CDR3 is 15 residues long. The CDR3 DNA sequence: TGTGCCAGCAGCCCGGGACAGGGGAGCGGTAACATTCAGTACTTC. Encoded protein: CASSPGQGSGNIQYF.

This chain connects TRBV5-1 to TRBJ2-5; D is perhaps TRBD1 (6 bases). V gave up 4 bases and J gave up 1 base, with 14 bases separating them. The CDR3 covers 15 residues. Germline V CDR1 and CDR2: SGHRS, YFSETQ. CDR3 loop: CASSTPRGRQETQYF. CDR3 nucleotide sequence: TGCGCCAGCAGCACCCCCAGGGGTCGCCAAGAGACCCAGTACTTC. Drawing the rest from reference TRBV5-1 and TRBJ2-5, the complete variable domain is KAGVTQTPRYLIKTRGQQVTLSCSPISGHRSVSWYQQTPGQGLQFLFEYFSETQRNKGNFPGRFSGRQFSNSRSEMNVSTLELGDSALYLCASSTPRGRQETQYFGPGTRLLVL.

V is TRBV3-1 and J is TRBJ2-4; 7 bases agree with TRBD1. The DNA end is more similar to TRBJ2-7, so the J call may be wrong. CDR3 length: 13 amino acids. The germline gives CDR1 LGHDT, CDR2 YNNKEL (reference sequence). The CDR3 DNA follows: TGTGCCAGCAGCCAGAGGGCAGGGGGCGAGCAGTACTTC. Amino acids: CASSQRAGGEQYF.

The chain links TRBV9 to TRBJ2-3, with TRBD1 matching 7 bases. V gave up 0 bases and J gave up 2 bases; unmatched junction bases: 6. CDR3 length equals 16 residues. CDR1 and CDR2 from the germline V gene are SGDLS and YYNGEE. The chain's CDR3 is CASSVGGTVVTDTQYF. CDR3 coding DNA: TGTGCCAGCAGCGTAGGTGGGACAGTGGTCACAGATACGCAGTATTTT. The entire variable domain, with the rest obtained from reference TRBV9 and TRBJ2-3, is as follows: DSGVTQTPKHLITATGQRVTLRCSPRSGDLSVYWYQQSLDQGLQFLIQYYNGEERAKGNILERFSAQQFPDLHSELNLSSLELGDSALYFCASSVGGTVVTDTQYFGPGTRLTVL.

The rearrangement uses TRBV29-1 and TRBJ2-1; the D gene is possibly TRBD1 (6 bases). Germline V gene sequence: CDR1 SQVTM, CDR2 ANQGSEA. The CDR3 is 17 residues long. Between the trimmed V and J ends, which lost 4 bases and 8 bases, there was a span of 27 bases. The CDR3 spells CSVGGHTAVPPGDEQFF. CDR3 bases: TGCAGCGTTGGGGGGCACACGGCCGTACCCCCCGGGGATGAGCAGTTCTTC.

CDR3 bases: TGTGCCAGCAGTTCGCGGACAGAAACCTCCTACGAGCAGTACTTC. It encodes CASSSRTETSYEQYF. The chain employs TRBV12-3 or TRBV12-4 and TRBJ2-7; D is perhaps TRBD1 (6 bases). V gave up 4 bases and J gave up 0 bases, with 13 bases separating them. The CDR3 runs to 15 residues.

This clonotype was found a few times. This CDR3 is CASSLGPGTEAFF. The CDR3 DNA reads TGCGCCAGCAGCCTAGGGCCGGGCACTGAAGCTTTCTTT. The chain recombines TRBV5-1 with TRBJ1-1; D call uncertain. Trimming cost V 4 bases and J 4 bases, with 11 bases left between them. This CDR3 contains 13 residues. The V gene's germline CDR1 is SGHRS and CDR2 YFSETQ.

The chain joins TRBV20-1 to TRBJ2-1; D tentatively fits TRBD1 or TRBD2 (5 bases each). Trimming took off 5 bases at V and 4 bases at J, with 12 bases between the two ends. Germline loops: CDR1 DFQATT, CDR2 SNEGSKA (reference sequence). The CDR3 consists of 13 residues. The CDR3 loop is CSAPGDRYNEQFF. CDR3 in DNA: TGCAGTGCTCCCGGGGACCGATACAATGAGCAGTTCTTC.

The chain recombines TRBV12-3 or TRBV12-4 with TRBJ2-7, with D possibly being TRBD1 or TRBD2 (5 bases each). Trimming left V 6 bases short and J 3 bases short, with 12 bases between. The CDR3 is 13 residues long. The CDR3 DNA reads TGTGCCAGCAGAACCGGGACGATCTACGAGCAGTACTTC. This encodes CASRTGTIYEQYF.

The chain combines TRBV7-9 with TRBJ2-7; D not certain. The CDR3 has 14 residues. V was cut by 2 bases and J by 2 bases, with 10 bases left in between. Germline V gives CDR1 SEHNR, CDR2 FQNEAQ (reference sequence). Here the CDR3 reads CASSLSGYPYEQYF. In nucleotides, the CDR3 is TGTGCCAGCAGCTTATCCGGGTATCCCTACGAGCAGTACTTC. Drawing the rest from reference TRBV7-9 and TRBJ2-7, the complete variable domain is DTGVSQNPRHKITKRGQNVTFRCDPISEHNRLYWYRQTLGQGPEFLTYFQNEAQLEKSRLLSDRFSAERPKGSFSTLEIQRTEQGDSAMYLCASSLSGYPYEQYFGPGTRLTVT.

This clonotype was detected a few times. The gene calls are TRBV7-3 and TRBJ2-7; 11 positions match TRBD1. The J call may be wrong; the DNA end is better matched by TRBJ2-5. CDR1 is SGHTA, CDR2 FQGTGA, per germline. This CDR3 comprises 16 residues. The CDR3: CASSTQGTGGLETQYF. The CDR3 nucleotides are TGTGCCAGCAGCACCCAAGGGACAGGGGGGCTAGAGACCCAGTACTTC.

The chain combines TRBV20-1 with TRBJ2-3; 8 bases match TRBD1. The length of the CDR3 is 16 residues. CDR1 and CDR2 (germline): DFQATT, SNEGSKA (reference sequence). V lost 2 bases to trimming and J lost 2 bases; unmatched junction nucleotides: 9. For the CDR3, the DNA is TGCAGTGCTAGACCGGCCGCAGGGGGCCTCACAGATACGCAGTATTTT. It translates to CSARPAAGGLTDTQYF.

V is TRBV12-3 or TRBV12-4 and J is TRBJ2-7, with 7 bases lining up with TRBD1. CDR3 length: 13 amino acids. The junction had 6 bases not matched to a gene; V was cut back by 5 bases and J by 5 bases. The CDR3 spells CASSRQGIDEQYF. In nucleotides, the CDR3 is TGTGCCAGCAGTCGACAGGGAATCGACGAGCAGTACTTC.

J is TRBJ2-5 and V is TRBV29-1; D perhaps matches TRBD2 (5 bases). V lost 7 bases and J lost 5, with 20 bases in between. Germline V gene lookup returns CDR1 SQVTM and CDR2 ANQGSEA. This CDR3 is built from 14 residues. The CDR3 DNA is TGCAGCGCCGAGGGCCCCTCCGAAGGGGAGACCCAGTACTTC. Amino acid sequence: CSAEGPSEGETQYF.

This clonotype was found a few times. V is TRBV9 and J is TRBJ2-7, with D maybe TRBD2 (6 bases). Between the trimmed V and J ends, which lost 0 bases and 2 bases, there was a span of 15 bases. The CDR3 has 16 residues. The germline CDR1 and CDR2 sequences are SGDLS and YYNGEE. CDR3 nucleotide sequence: TGTGCCAGCAGCGTAGGGTTCGGCGGGACCCCCTACGAGCAGTACTTC. This gives the protein CASSVGFGGTPYEQYF.

The rearrangement joins TRBV21-1 to TRBJ2-7; the D segment call TRBD1 is taken from the table without a DNA check. TRBV21-1 is noted as a pseudogene. The CDR3 spans 14 residues. The CDR3 is CASSTLSRVGEQYF. The CDR3 bases are TGTGCCAGCAGCACCTTATCCAGGGTGGGGGAGCAGTACTTC.

The chain recombines TRBV5-1 with TRBJ2-5; D is ambiguous. The V end lost 1 base, the J end lost 2 bases, and 12 bases lay between the germline ends. The CDR3 is 15 residues long. The V gene's germline CDR1 is SGHRS and CDR2 YFSETQ. CDR3 DNA sequence: TGCGCCAGCAGCTTGCGGCGTCCCTCACAAGAGACCCAGTACTTC. Translation: CASSLRRPSQETQYF. Based on the CDR3 plus reference TRBV5-1 and TRBJ2-5, the full variable domain is KAGVTQTPRYLIKTRGQQVTLSCSPISGHRSVSWYQQTPGQGLQFLFEYFSETQRNKGNFPGRFSGRQFSNSRSEMNVSTLELGDSALYLCASSLRRPSQETQYFGPGTRLLVL.

This chain uses TRBV18 with TRBJ2-1, with D hard to call. The CDR3 has 13 residues. Per the germline V gene, CDR1 is KGHSH and CDR2 is LQKENI. Trimming took 2 bases from V and 8 from J, leaving 10 bases between them. The CDR3 protein is CASSPGWVDEQFF. In nucleotides, the CDR3 is TGTGCCAGCTCACCAGGCTGGGTCGATGAGCAGTTCTTC. Full variable domain (remainder filled in from reference TRBV18 and TRBJ2-1): NAGVMQNPRHLVRRRGQEARLRCSPMKGHSHVYWYRQLPEEGLKFMVYLQKENIIDESGMPKERFSAEFPKEGPSILRIQQVVRGDSAAYFCASSPGWVDEQFFGPGTRLTVL.

This clonotype is a singleton in its sample. This chain uses TRBV20-1 with TRBJ2-7; 8 positions match TRBD1. CDR3 length equals 17 residues. Germline values: CDR1 DFQATT, CDR2 SNEGSKA (reference sequence). Trimming cost V 1 base and J 2 bases; bases outside gene matches: 13. The CDR3 sequence: CSARASSRTGFPYEQYF. Written as DNA, the CDR3 is TGCAGTGCTAGAGCTTCCTCGAGGACAGGGTTTCCCTACGAGCAGTACTTC.

The chain carries TRBV3-1 and TRBJ1-2; D ambiguous. Trimming left V 1 base short and J 7 bases short, with 16 bases between. The CDR3 loop spans 15 amino acids. Germline-derived CDR1 and CDR2 are LGHDT and YNNKEL (reference sequence). The CDR3 here is CASSQGTGIRSGYTF. CDR3 nucleotides: TGTGCCAGCAGCCAAGGGACGGGGATTCGGAGTGGCTACACCTTC.

This clonotype was detected a few times. This chain connects TRBV4-1 to TRBJ2-7, with D possibly being TRBD2 (5 bases). V was trimmed by 0 bases and J by 2 bases, leaving 11 bases between them. The CDR3 has 15 residues. Looked up from germline, CDR1 is MGHRA and CDR2 is YSYEKL. CDR3 loop: CASSQEERSPYEQYF. The DNA for the CDR3 is TGCGCCAGCAGCCAAGAGGAGCGGTCACCCTACGAGCAGTACTTC.

The sample holds a few counts of this clonotype. The rearrangement joins TRBV7-9 to TRBJ2-7, with TRBD1 matching over 9 bases. J lost 3 bases, V lost 6 bases, and 6 bases had no gene match. Looked up from germline, CDR1 is SEHNR and CDR2 is FQNEAQ (reference sequence). This CDR3 contains 14 residues. CDR3 loop: CASRERQGDYEQYF. The CDR3 DNA sequence: TGTGCCAGCAGGGAGCGACAGGGGGACTACGAGCAGTACTTC.

This chain uses TRBV7-3 with TRBJ2-7; 7 nucleotides line up with TRBD1. From germline, CDR1 is SGHTA and CDR2 FQGTGA. V gave up 5 bases and J gave up 1 base; unmatched junction bases: 14. There are 17 residues in the CDR3. CDR3 bases: TGTGCCAGCAGCCCAAGACAGGGCGTACTAGTTTCCTACGAGCAGTACTTC. Amino acids: CASSPRQGVLVSYEQYF.

The chain has TRBV20-1 and TRBJ2-1; unclear D gene. V was clipped by 0 bases and J by 6 bases, with 3 bases between them. Germline CDR1 DFQATT, CDR2 SNEGSKA (reference sequence). The CDR3 loop spans 11 amino acids. CDR3 amino acids: CSAREGNEQFF. The CDR3 DNA sequence: TGCAGTGCTAGAGAGGGCAATGAGCAGTTCTTC.

The V call is TRBV6-2 or TRBV6-3, the J call TRBJ1-2; a possible D gene is TRBD1 (6 bases). Trimming took 6 bases from V and 0 from J, leaving 17 bases between them. The CDR3 covers 16 residues. The germline V gene has CDR1 MNHEY and CDR2 SVGEGT. The CDR3 region has the DNA TGTGCCAGCAGGCCACAGGGTGGTCCCTCTAACTATGGCTACACCTTC. It codes for CASRPQGGPSNYGYTF.

This clonotype was seen only once. The chain couples TRBV19 to TRBJ2-1; D gene uncertain. Germline loops: CDR1 LNHDA, CDR2 SQIVND (reference sequence). Trimming took 1 base from V and 10 from J, leaving 5 bases between them. This CDR3 contains 11 residues. The CDR3 sequence is CASSIGREQFF. CDR3 DNA sequence: TGTGCCAGTAGTATAGGACGGGAGCAGTTCTTC.